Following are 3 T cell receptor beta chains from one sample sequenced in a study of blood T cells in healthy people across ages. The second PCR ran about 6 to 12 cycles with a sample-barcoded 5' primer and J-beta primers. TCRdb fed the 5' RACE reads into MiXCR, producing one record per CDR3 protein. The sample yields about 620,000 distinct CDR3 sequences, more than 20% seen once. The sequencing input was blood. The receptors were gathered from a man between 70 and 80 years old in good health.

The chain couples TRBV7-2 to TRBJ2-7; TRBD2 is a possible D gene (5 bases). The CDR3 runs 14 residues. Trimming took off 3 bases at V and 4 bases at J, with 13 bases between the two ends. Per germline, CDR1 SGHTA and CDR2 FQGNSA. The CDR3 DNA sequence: TGTGCCAGCAGCTTTGGCGGGCCGGGATACGAGCAGTACTTC. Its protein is CASSFGGPGYEQYF.

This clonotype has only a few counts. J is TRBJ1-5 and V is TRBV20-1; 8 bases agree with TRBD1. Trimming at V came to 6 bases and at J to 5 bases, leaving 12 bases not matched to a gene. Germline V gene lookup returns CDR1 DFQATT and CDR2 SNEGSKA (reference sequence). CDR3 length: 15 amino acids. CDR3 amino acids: CSAGPGGADDQPQHF. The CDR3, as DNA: TGCAGTGCCGGTCCAGGGGGCGCGGATGATCAGCCCCAGCATTTT.

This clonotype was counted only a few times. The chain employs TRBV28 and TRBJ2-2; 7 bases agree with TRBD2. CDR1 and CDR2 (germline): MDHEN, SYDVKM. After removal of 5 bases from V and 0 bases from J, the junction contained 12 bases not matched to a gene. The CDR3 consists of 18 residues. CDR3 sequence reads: CASSVAGEGTTNTGELFF. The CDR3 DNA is TGTGCCAGCAGTGTCGCCGGGGAAGGGACTACGAACACCGGGGAGCTGTTTTTT.